This TCR beta chain derives from a study of T cells expressing NK-cell markers (dated by TCRdb to 2020 to 2022). In the study overall: About 8 donors provided sorted CD3+CD56+NKG2C+, CD3+CD56+NKG2C- and CD3+CD56-NKG2C+ T-cell subsets, whose TCR beta-chain repertoires were profiled. Among the eight sequenced donors, only one was HCMV-seronegative, while the other seven were HCMV-seropositive. Randomly selected healthy volunteers, three men and five women, were used as the eight sequenced donors. Sequencing of the libraries produced 2 x 150 bp reads on Illumina HiSeq 2000/2500, MiSeq or NextSeq. The full study reports these points: Those dominant clonotypes were again the most abundant among CD3+CD56-NKG2C+ cells in a few donors, at roughly 25-60.1%. Whether the expanded NKG2C-expressing T cell clones were specific for HCMV antigens was left unclear. In more than 5 donors, the dominant CD3+CD56+NKG2C+ clonotypes were found to rank among the top 10 CD8+ clonotypes and to make up about 1.0-7.0% of CD8+ T cells.

HCMV serostatus was determined by detecting HCMV-specific IgG in serum with a commercial ELISA kit. Peripheral blood mononuclear cells were isolated from blood by Ficoll density gradient centrifugation. The listed sequencing device is Illumina HiSeq 2000. 5'RACE template switching, by which a universal primer site and unique molecular identifiers were added, was used to make TCR beta cDNA libraries. Priming for cDNA synthesis came from the TCR beta constant segment, and two successive PCR amplification steps followed. The paper's data handling went like this. MIGEC was used to demultiplex reads and group the reads by UMI, and MiTCR was used to assemble and quantify clonotypes. Only TCR cDNA sequences supported by at least two reads were kept to exclude erroneous sequences. Downstream repertoire analysis used the tcR package, and clonotypes were matched across fractions by CDR3 nucleotide sequence plus V segment. Antigen specificity was annotated against VDJdb with VDJmatch, allowing one amino acid substitution in CDR3. TCRdb reprocessed the raw reads; every CDR3 protein sequence is a single record, and DNA is not supplied. The V and J calls shown here were made by TCRdb, not taken from the authors' results. This sample's listing comprises 500,000 to 700,000 distinct CDR3 sequences. Around 3.3% of the sample is taken by the ten largest.

From the cysteine through the phenylalanine, the CDR3 covers 16 amino acids. There is no recorded DNA. CDR1 SGHKS and CDR2 YYEKEE are derived from the germline V gene (reference sequence). In the case of this clonotype: Its cognate antigen has yet to be identified.

The TCR comes from a man younger than 35 in good health. Donor details come from another sample of the same person, matched by shared clones. Sequenced input: blood T cells: a sorted CD56 or NKG2C T cell subset, CD4+ or CD8+ T cells, or bulk PBMC T cells (not recorded which). The V and J genes are TRBV5-5 and TRBJ1-1; the D call of TRBD1 rests on TCRdb alone, since no DNA is present to check it. The CDR3: CASSLVTGGRNTEAFF.